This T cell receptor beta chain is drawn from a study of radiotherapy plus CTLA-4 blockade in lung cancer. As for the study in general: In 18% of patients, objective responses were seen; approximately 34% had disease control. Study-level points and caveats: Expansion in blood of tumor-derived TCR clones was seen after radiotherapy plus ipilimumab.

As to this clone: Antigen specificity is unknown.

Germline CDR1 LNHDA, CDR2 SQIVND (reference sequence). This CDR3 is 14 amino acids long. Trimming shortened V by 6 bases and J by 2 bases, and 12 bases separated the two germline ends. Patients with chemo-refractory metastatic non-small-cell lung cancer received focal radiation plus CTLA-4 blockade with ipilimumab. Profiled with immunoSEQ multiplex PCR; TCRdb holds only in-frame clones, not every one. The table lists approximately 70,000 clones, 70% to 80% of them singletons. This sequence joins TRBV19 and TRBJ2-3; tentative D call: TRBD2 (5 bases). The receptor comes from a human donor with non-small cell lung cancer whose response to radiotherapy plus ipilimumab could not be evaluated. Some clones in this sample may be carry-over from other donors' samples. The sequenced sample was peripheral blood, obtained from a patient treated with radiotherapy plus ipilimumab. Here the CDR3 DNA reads TGTGCCAGTAGAATGGACGGGGACACAGATACGCAGTATTTT. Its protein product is CASRMDGDTDTQYF. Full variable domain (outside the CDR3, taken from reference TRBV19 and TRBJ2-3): DGGITQSPKYLFRKEGQNVTLSCEQNLNHDAMYWYRQDPGQGLRLIYYSQIVNDFQKGDIAEGYSVSREKKESFPLTVTSAQKNPTAFYLCASRMDGDTDTQYFGPGTRLTVL.